The TCR beta chain under discussion was sequenced for a study of blood T cell repertoires in COVID-19. Overall study context: Sites in the United States, Italy and Spain provided acute and convalescent COVID-19 samples. PBMCs, B-cell-depleted T cells, or T cells were the source of the cDNA or gDNA that made up the material.

Profiled with immunoSEQ multiplex PCR; TCRdb holds only in-frame clones, not every one. This sample carries a few hundred thousand clones, roughly 84% of them seen once, and the ten largest clones take 3.6%. CDR3 length equals 13 residues. Trimming cost V 8 bases and J 0 bases; bases outside gene matches: 3. Germline-derived CDR1 and CDR2 are LNHDA and SQIVND (reference sequence). This chain uses TRBV19 with TRBJ1-2; 7 nucleotides agree with TRBD1. The clonotype originates from a woman of 80 years or more with acute or convalescent COVID-19. The sequencing sample was made of peripheral blood. CDR3 residues: CASGQDPNYGYTF. CDR3 DNA: TGTGCCAGTGGACAGGACCCTAACTATGGCTACACCTTC. Together with reference TRBV19 and TRBJ1-2, the CDR3 gives the full variable domain: DGGITQSPKYLFRKEGQNVTLSCEQNLNHDAMYWYRQDPGQGLRLIYYSQIVNDFQKGDIAEGYSVSREKKESFPLTVTSAQKNPTAFYLCASGQDPNYGYTFGSGTRLTVV.